This T cell receptor (beta chain) was documented in a study of early T cells in non-severe SARS-CoV-2 infection. The overall study: Unsorted whole-blood RNA was sequenced in bulk, leaving chains unpaired.

Each single cDNA molecule received a unique molecular identifier. TCRdb re-called the 5' RACE reads with MiXCR, one entry per CDR3 protein. The table lists around 98,000 distinct CDR3 sequences, 9.5% to 11% of them singletons, with 5.1% in the top ten. The V end lost 4 bases, the J end lost 4 bases, and 16 bases lay between the germline ends. There are 15 residues in the CDR3. Germline CDR1 is SGHTA and CDR2 is FQGNSA. This clonotype was seen repeatedly, ten times or more. Its antigen is unknown. Study-level results: Private and CD4 specificities were missed by VDJdb matching, which favored anti-spike CD8 responses.

The rearrangement joins TRBV7-2 to TRBJ1-1; D ambiguous. Sequenced sample: whole blood. The TCR originated in an adult who was a healthcare worker with PCR-confirmed SARS-CoV-2 infection or an uninfected control (not recorded which). The CDR3 protein is CASSSSPEGSTEAFF. Written as DNA, the CDR3 is TGTGCCAGCAGCTCATCCCCGGAGGGATCCACTGAAGCTTTCTTT.